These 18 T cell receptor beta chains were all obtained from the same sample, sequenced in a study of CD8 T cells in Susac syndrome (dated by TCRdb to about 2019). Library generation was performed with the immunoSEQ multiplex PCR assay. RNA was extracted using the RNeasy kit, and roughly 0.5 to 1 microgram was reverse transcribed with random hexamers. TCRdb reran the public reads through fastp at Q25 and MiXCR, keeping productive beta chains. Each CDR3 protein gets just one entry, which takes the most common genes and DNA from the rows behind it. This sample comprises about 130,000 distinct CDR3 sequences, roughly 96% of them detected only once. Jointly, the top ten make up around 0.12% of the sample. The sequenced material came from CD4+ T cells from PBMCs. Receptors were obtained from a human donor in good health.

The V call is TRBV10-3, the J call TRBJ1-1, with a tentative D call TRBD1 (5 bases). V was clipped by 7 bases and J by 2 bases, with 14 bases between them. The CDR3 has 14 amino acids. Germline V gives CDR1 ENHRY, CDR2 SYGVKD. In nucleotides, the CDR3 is TGTGCCATCACCGCTATGGGGGAAAACACTGAAGCTTTCTTT. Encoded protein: CAITAMGENTEAFF.

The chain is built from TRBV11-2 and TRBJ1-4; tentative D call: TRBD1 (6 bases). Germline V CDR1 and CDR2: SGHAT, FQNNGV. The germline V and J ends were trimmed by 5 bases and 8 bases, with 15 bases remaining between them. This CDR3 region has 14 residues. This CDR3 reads CASSPRRGWEKLFF. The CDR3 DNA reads TGTGCCAGCAGCCCTCGCAGGGGATGGGAAAAACTGTTTTTT. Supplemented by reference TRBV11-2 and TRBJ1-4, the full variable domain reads EAGVAQSPRYKIIEKRQSVAFWCNPISGHATLYWYQQILGQGPKLLIQFQNNGVVDDSQLPKDRFSAERLKGVDSTLKIQPAKLEDSAVYLCASSPRRGWEKLFFGSGTQLSVL.

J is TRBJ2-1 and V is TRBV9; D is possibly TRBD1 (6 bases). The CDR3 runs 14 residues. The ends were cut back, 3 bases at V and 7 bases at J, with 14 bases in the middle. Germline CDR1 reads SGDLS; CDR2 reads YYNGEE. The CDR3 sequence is CASSEGWQGNEQFF. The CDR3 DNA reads TGTGCCAGCAGCGAGGGGTGGCAGGGGAATGAGCAGTTCTTC.

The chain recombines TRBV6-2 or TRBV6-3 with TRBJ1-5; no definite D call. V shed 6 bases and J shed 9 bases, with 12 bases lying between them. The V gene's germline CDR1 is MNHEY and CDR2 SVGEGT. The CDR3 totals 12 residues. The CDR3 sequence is CASRQPAAPQHF. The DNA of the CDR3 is TGTGCCAGCAGACAACCAGCGGCGCCCCAGCATTTT.

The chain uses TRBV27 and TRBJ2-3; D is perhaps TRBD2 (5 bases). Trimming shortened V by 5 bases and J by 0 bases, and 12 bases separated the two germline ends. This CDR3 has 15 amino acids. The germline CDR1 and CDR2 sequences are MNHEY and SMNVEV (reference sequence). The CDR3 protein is CASSPTRESTDTQYF. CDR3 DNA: TGTGCCAGCAGTCCCACGAGGGAAAGCACAGATACGCAGTATTTT.

CDR3 in DNA: TGTGCCAGCAGTGGTCCAGCGCCTATAGCCAAAAACATTCAGTACTTC. Amino acids: CASSGPAPIAKNIQYF. This sequence joins TRBV2 and TRBJ2-4; D gene ambiguous. V was trimmed by 4 bases and J by 0 bases, leaving 13 bases between them. CDR1 is SNHLY and CDR2 is FYNNEI in the germline V gene. There are 16 residues in the CDR3.

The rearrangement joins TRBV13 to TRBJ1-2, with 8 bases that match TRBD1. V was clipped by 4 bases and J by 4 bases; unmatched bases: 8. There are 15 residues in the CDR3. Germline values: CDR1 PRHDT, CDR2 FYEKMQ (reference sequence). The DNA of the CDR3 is TGTGCCAGCAGCTCCCGGGACAGGACCGGCTATGGCTACACCTTC. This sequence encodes CASSSRDRTGYGYTF.

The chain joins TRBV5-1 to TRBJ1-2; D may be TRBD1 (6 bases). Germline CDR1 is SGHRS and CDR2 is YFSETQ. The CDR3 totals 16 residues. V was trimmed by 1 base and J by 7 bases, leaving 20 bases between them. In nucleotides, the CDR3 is TGCGCCAGCAGCTTGATAGATTCCGGGGACATCCTTGGCTACACCTTC. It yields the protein CASSLIDSGDILGYTF. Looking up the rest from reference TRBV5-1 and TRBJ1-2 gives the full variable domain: KAGVTQTPRYLIKTRGQQVTLSCSPISGHRSVSWYQQTPGQGLQFLFEYFSETQRNKGNFPGRFSGRQFSNSRSEMNVSTLELGDSALYLCASSLIDSGDILGYTFGSGTRLTVV.

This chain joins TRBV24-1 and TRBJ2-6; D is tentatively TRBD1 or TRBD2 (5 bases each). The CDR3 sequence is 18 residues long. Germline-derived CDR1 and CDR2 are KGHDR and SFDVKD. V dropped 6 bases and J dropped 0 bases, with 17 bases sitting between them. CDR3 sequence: CATSLTPGRGSGANVLTF. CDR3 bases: TGTGCCACCAGTCTAACCCCGGGACGGGGCTCTGGGGCCAACGTCCTGACTTTC.

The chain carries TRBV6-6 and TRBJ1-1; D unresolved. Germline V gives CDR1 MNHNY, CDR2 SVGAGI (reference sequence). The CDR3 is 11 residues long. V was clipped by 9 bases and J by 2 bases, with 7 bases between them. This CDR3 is CASEGNTEAFF. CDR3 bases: TGTGCCAGTGAGGGAAACACTGAAGCTTTCTTT.

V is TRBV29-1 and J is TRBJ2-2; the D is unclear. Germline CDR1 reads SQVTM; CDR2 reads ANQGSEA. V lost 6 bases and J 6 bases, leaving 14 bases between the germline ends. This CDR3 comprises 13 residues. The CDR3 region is CSVSPRTAGELFF. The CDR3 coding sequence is TGCAGCGTGTCCCCCAGGACCGCCGGGGAGCTGTTTTTT.

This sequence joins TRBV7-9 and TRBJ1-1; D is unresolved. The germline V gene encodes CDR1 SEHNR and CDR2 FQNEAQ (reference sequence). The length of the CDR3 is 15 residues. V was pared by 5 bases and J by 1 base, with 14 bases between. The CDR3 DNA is TGTGCCAGCAGCGAAGCTTCTTTTAGGAACACTGAAGCTTTCTTT. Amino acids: CASSEASFRNTEAFF.

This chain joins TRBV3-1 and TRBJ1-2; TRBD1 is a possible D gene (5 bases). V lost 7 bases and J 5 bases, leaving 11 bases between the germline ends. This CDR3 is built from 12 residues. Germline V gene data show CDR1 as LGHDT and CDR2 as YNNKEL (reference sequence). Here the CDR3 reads CASTSGPYGYTF. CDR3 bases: TGTGCCAGCACATCGGGGCCTTATGGCTACACCTTC.

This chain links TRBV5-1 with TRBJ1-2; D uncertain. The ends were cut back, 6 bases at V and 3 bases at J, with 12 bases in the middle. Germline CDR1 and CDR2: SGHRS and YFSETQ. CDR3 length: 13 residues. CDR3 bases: TGCGCCAGCAATCCAGGTGAAGACTATGGCTACACCTTC. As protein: CASNPGEDYGYTF.

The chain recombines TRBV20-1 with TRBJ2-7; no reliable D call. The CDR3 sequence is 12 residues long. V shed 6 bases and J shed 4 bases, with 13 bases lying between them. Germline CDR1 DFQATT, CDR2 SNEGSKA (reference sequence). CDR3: CSAKIQSYEQYF. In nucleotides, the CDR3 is TGCAGTGCGAAAATTCAGTCGTACGAGCAGTACTTC.

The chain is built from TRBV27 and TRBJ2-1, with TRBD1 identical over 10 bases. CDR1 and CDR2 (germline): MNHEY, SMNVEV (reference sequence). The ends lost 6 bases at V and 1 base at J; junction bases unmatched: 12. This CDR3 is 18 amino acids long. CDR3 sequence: CASRLFYRDRGSYNEQFF. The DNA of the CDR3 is TGTGCCAGCAGACTCTTCTACCGGGACAGGGGATCCTACAATGAGCAGTTCTTC.

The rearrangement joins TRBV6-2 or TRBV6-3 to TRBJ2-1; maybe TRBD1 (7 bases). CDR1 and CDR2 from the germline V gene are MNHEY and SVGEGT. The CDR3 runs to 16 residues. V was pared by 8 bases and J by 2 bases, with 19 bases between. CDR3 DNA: TGTGCCAGCCAAAGGGGGCTAGCGATCCCCTACAATGAGCAGTTCTTC. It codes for CASQRGLAIPYNEQFF.

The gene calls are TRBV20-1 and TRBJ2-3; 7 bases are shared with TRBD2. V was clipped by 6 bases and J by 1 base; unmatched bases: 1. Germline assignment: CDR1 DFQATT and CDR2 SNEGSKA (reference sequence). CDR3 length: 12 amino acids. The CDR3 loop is CSAGGGTDTQYF. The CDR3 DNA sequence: TGCAGTGCGGGGGGGGGCACAGATACGCAGTATTTT.